This T cell receptor beta chain was retrieved from a study of cytomegalovirus exposure and HLA in healthy donors. Overall study findings and caveats: Most TCR sequences proved rare, with some public TCRs found in many donors.

Worth noting for this clone: What it recognizes is unknown.

CDR3 length: 16 amino acids. CDR1 is SGHTA, CDR2 FQGNSA, per germline. After removal of 5 bases from V and 2 bases from J, the junction contained 10 bases not matched to a gene. Generated by immunoSEQ multiplex PCR, the TCRdb table keeps only in-frame clones and is missing some. The data contain about 280,000 clones, roughly 90% of them singletons. J is TRBJ1-2 and V is TRBV7-2; the match to TRBD1 covers 8 bases. The clonotype originates from a woman under 30 in good health and CMV-seronegative. The sequenced sample was PBMCs. Here the CDR3 DNA reads TGTGCCAGCAGCCCCCGGACAGGGAATATCAACTATGGCTACACCTTC. As protein: CASSPRTGNINYGYTF.